This record covers a single T cell receptor beta chain. Its antigen is undetermined. These data are taken from a study of T cell repertoires in cytomegalovirus infection. For the study at large: Matching HLA type, along with CMV infection, was indicated by public TCR beta signatures.

A single record per CDR3 protein comes from TCRdb applying MiXCR to the reads. The table records about 830,000 distinct CDR3 sequences, approximately 29% of them present only once. Study findings and constraints: Clonotypes of TCR beta that were HLA-C-restricted and CMV-specific dominated the ex vivo response.

The CDR3 has 15 residues. J was trimmed by 8 bases and V by 2 bases; bases with no gene match: 8. Looked up from germline, CDR1 is MNHEY and CDR2 is SMNVEV (reference sequence). This TCR was recovered from a human donor in good health (CMV status not recorded). Some clones in this sample may be carry-over from other donors' samples. The sample consisted of cultured CD8+ T cells from PBMCs, taken from culture after CMV antigen stimulation. This chain uses TRBV27 with TRBJ2-4; 8 nucleotides match TRBD1. The DNA for the CDR3 is TGTGCCAGCAGTTTAGCAGGGGGCAATTCCGACATTCAGTACTTC. It yields the protein CASSLAGGNSDIQYF.